A selection of T cell receptor beta chains follows, all from one sample in a study of metastatic and nonmetastatic thyroid tumors. From the PCR reads, TCRdb re-called clones with MiXCR. The sample holds about 22,000 clones; roughly 15% are singletons and the top ten take around 15%. The source material was tumor tissue. The receptors shown here come from a female donor with papillary thyroid cancer or a benign thyroid nodule (not recorded which). Some clones in this sample may be carry-over from other donors' samples. The CDR3 runs from the conserved cysteine through the conserved F or W. A D gene is named only where the DNA matches it firmly. Expanded clones get a size class; other rows say once, few or many, or leave the size out.

CDR3 DNA,CDR3 protein,clone size,D gene,J gene,V gene
TGTGCCAGCAGCCAAGAAGGGCGAGACAGGGGCCGCAATGAGCAGTTCTTC,CASSQEGRDRGRNEQFF,many,TRBD1,TRBJ2-1,TRBV4-2
TGTGCCAGCAGTGAAGGCTTGGGGACAGGGGTTGCGATCGGAAGGGATGAGCAGTTCTTC,CASSEGLGTGVAIGRDEQFF,.,TRBD1,TRBJ2-1,TRBV2
TGTGCCACCAGTGTATGGCAGTCCAATGAGCAGTTCTTC,CATSVWQSNEQFF,many,.,TRBJ2-1,TRBV24-1
TGTGCCAGCAGTGTAGATTTCACAGATACGCAGTATTTT,CASSVDFTDTQYF,.,.,TRBJ2-3,TRBV2
TGCAGTGCTAGAGATAGCGGGGGGATCCAAGAGACCCAGTACTTC,CSARDSGGIQETQYF,many,TRBD2,TRBJ2-5,TRBV20-1
TGTGCCAGCACCGAGGGACAGGGGCACTCTCAAACTAACTATGGCTACACATTC,CASTEGQGHSQTNYGYTF,few,TRBD1,TRBJ1-2,TRBV6-6
TGTGCCAGTTTACAGGGGGCCTACGAGCAGTACTTC,CASLQGAYEQYF,.,TRBD1,TRBJ2-7,TRBV7-9
TGTGCCAGCAGCCCACTACAGGCCCAGTACTTC,CASSPLQAQYF,many,.,TRBJ2-5,TRBV7-8
TGTGCCAGCGGAGTAGGTGACACTGAAGCTTTCTTT,CASGVGDTEAFF,many,.,TRBJ1-1,TRBV2
TGTGCCAGCAGCTTAGTCGAACTAGCGGGAGGCCCGAGGGCTTCCTACGAGCAGTACTTC,CASSLVELAGGPRASYEQYF,many,TRBD2,TRBJ2-7,TRBV7-8
TGTGCCAGTAGTATAGAAGGGGGGCTCATCGAAAAACTGTTTTTT,CASSIEGGLIEKLFF,many,.,TRBJ1-4,TRBV19
TGCGCCAGCAGTGTGGACAGGGGGTATGAGCAGTTCTTC,CASSVDRGYEQFF,many,TRBD1,TRBJ2-1,TRBV10-2
TGTGCCGGCAGCCCGTTCATTAGCAGGGAGCTGTTTTTT,CAGSPFISRELFF,few,.,TRBJ2-2,TRBV5-6
TGTGCCAGCAACCACGGGACTAGCTCCGGAGGGACCCAGTACTTC,CASNHGTSSGGTQYF,many,TRBD2,TRBJ2-5,TRBV3-1
TGTGCCAGCAGCGTAGGGGGACAGGCTAATCAGCCCCAGCATTTT,CASSVGGQANQPQHF,many,TRBD1,TRBJ1-5,TRBV9
TGTGCCAGCAGCTTAGGACTTCAAGAGACCCAGTACTTC,CASSLGLQETQYF,many,.,TRBJ2-5,TRBV7-2
TGTGCCAGCAGCCCAGACTCCACAGATACGCAGTATTTT,CASSPDSTDTQYF,many,.,TRBJ2-3,TRBV3-1
TGTGCCAGCAGTTACGGGTTCACAGATACGCAGTATTTT,CASSYGFTDTQYF,many,.,TRBJ2-3,TRBV6-5
TGCAGCGTTGAATGGCAGGGGAACACTGAAGCTTTCTTT,CSVEWQGNTEAFF,.,.,TRBJ1-1,TRBV29-1
TGTGCCAGCAGTTCGACAGGGTATAACTCCTACGAGCAGTACTTC,CASSSTGYNSYEQYF,medium-sized,TRBD1,TRBJ2-7,TRBV27
TGTGCCAGCAGCTCCGGAGGGATTAAGAATTCACCCCTCCACTTT,CASSSGGIKNSPLHF,medium-sized,.,TRBJ1-6,TRBV7-6
TGTGCCAGCAGTTTAGGGGGGGCGAACACTGAAGCTTTCTTT,CASSLGGANTEAFF,many,.,TRBJ1-1,TRBV12-3/TRBV12-4
TGTGCCAGCAGACCGACTAGCGGGGAAGATACGCAGTATTTT,CASRPTSGEDTQYF,many,TRBD2,TRBJ2-3,TRBV3-1
TGTGCCAGCAGCCAAGACTCTGAGGTCAATGAGCAGTTCTTC,CASSQDSEVNEQFF,many,.,TRBJ2-1,TRBV3-1
TGTGCCAGCAGTTACTCATATGAAAAACTGTTTTTT,CASSYSYEKLFF,few,.,TRBJ1-4,TRBV6-2/TRBV6-3
TGTGCCAGCAGGGACGGTAGACAGGGGGTCTATAATTCACCCCTCCACTTT,CASRDGRQGVYNSPLHF,many,TRBD1,TRBJ1-6,TRBV27
TGTGCCAGCAGTGAAGCGGTTAGGTCGGCTGAAGCTTTCTTT,CASSEAVRSAEAFF,.,.,TRBJ1-1,TRBV6-1
TGTGCCAGCAGAAGTCCTAACTACTTCGAGCAGTACTTC,CASRSPNYFEQYF,many,.,TRBJ2-7,TRBV7-2
TGTGCCATCAGTCCACGGTTAGGGAGCTCTGGGGCCAACGTCCTGACTTTC,CAISPRLGSSGANVLTF,few,.,TRBJ2-6,TRBV10-3
TGTACCAGTAGAGGCGGTCCACCCTACGAGCATTACTTC,CTSRGGPPYEHYF,.,.,TRBJ2-7,TRBV19
TGTGCCAGCGCTGCCGGGACAGAGAACACTGAAGCTTTCTTT,CASAAGTENTEAFF,many,TRBD1,TRBJ1-1,TRBV2
TGCGCCAGCAGCTCCGCCCCGGGGGCATTGATAGTCTACACCTTC,CASSSAPGALIVYTF,once,.,TRBJ1-2,TRBV5-1
TGCAGTTCCGAATCCGTGACAGGGTCTTACGAGCAGTACTTC,CSSESVTGSYEQYF,.,TRBD1,TRBJ2-7,TRBV20-1
TGTGCCAGCAGTTTAAGGACAGGGCGCTCTGGGGCCAACGTCCTGACTTTC,CASSLRTGRSGANVLTF,.,TRBD1,TRBJ2-6,TRBV27
TGCGCCAGCAGCTTGGGGACAGGGTGGGACACTGAAGCTTTCTTT,CASSLGTGWDTEAFF,many,TRBD1,TRBJ1-1,TRBV5-1
TGTGCCAGCAGCACCCAGACAGGGGTCGCGCAGTATTTT,CASSTQTGVAQYF,many,TRBD1,TRBJ2-3,TRBV7-2
TGTGCCGGCAGCCTTACTAGCGGGGCTAGACTCTTC,CAGSLTSGARLF,few,TRBD2,TRBJ2-1,TRBV12-3/TRBV12-4
TGTGCCAGTAGTATCGTAGGGGGGTACACCGGGGAGCTGTTTTTT,CASSIVGGYTGELFF,many,.,TRBJ2-2,TRBV19
TGTGCCAGCACCCCTCCGGGATTTCTAGCGGGAGTAGAGACCCAGTACTTC,CASTPPGFLAGVETQYF,few,TRBD2,TRBJ2-5,TRBV12-3/TRBV12-4
TGTGCCAGCAGCTTGGAGACTAGGGGAGAGACCCAGTACTTC,CASSLETRGETQYF,.,.,TRBJ2-5,TRBV5-4
TGCGCCAGCAGCCATGTACAGGGAAGCTATGGCTACACCTTC,CASSHVQGSYGYTF,.,.,TRBJ1-2,TRBV5-1
TGTGCCAGCAGTTTATTCCCCGATCCAATAAAGTTCAATGAGCAGTTCTTC,CASSLFPDPIKFNEQFF,.,.,TRBJ2-1,TRBV28
TGTGCCAGCAGTTCCCAGCGGGTCCCTCCCTACAATGAGCAGTTCTTC,CASSSQRVPPYNEQFF,many,.,TRBJ2-1,TRBV28
TGCAGTGCTAGAGATTACAGGGTCGGGTTCGCTGAAGCTTTCTTT,CSARDYRVGFAEAFF,many,.,TRBJ1-1,TRBV20-1
TGCAGTGCTAGGGACAGGGGAACTAATGAAAAACTGTTTTTT,CSARDRGTNEKLFF,many,TRBD1,TRBJ1-4,TRBV20-1
TGTGCCAGCAGCGTGAACAGGGGGATAAGCGAAAAACTGTTTTTT,CASSVNRGISEKLFF,many,TRBD1,TRBJ1-4,TRBV5-4
TGCGCCAGCAGCCTAGCTGGCGGGAGCCTTAACACCGGGGAGCTGTTTTTT,CASSLAGGSLNTGELFF,many,TRBD2,TRBJ2-2,TRBV5-1
TGTGCCAGCAGCTTCCATAGGGACAGGGCTAATTCACCCCTCCACTTT,CASSFHRDRANSPLHF,.,TRBD1,TRBJ1-6,TRBV7-3
TGTGCCAGCAGCACACAGGGGTTCACTGAAGCTTTCTTT,CASSTQGFTEAFF,many,TRBD1,TRBJ1-1,TRBV11-2
TGTGCCAGCAGCTTGGGCTCCAGACAGGGGGACGAGCAGTACTTC,CASSLGSRQGDEQYF,many,TRBD1,TRBJ2-7,TRBV5-4
TGTGCCAGCAGCTTAGGACCAGGGCAGGATGAGCAGTTCTTC,CASSLGPGQDEQFF,medium-sized,.,TRBJ2-1,TRBV7-2
TGCAGCGTCCCCCCAGGCTCAGGGGGCAGAGGTGGCTACACCTTC,CSVPPGSGGRGGYTF,many,TRBD1,TRBJ1-2,TRBV29-1
TGCAGTGCTACAAAGACAGGGGGAGAGGGGGTTACTGAAGCTTTCTTT,CSATKTGGEGVTEAFF,many,TRBD1,TRBJ1-1,TRBV20-1
TGTGCCACCAGCAGAGATCGGGTGCGACCGTACGAGCAGTACTTC,CATSRDRVRPYEQYF,medium-sized,.,TRBJ2-7,TRBV15
TGTGCCTGGAGACAATCCCCTAAGGCAGGGAATTCACACATCCACTTT,CAWRQSPKAGNSHIHF,.,.,TRBJ1-6,TRBV30
TGTGCTAGTGGGCGTGGGACAGCTATTCGGGGGAACACTGAAGCTTTCTTT,CASGRGTAIRGNTEAFF,many,TRBD1,TRBJ1-1,TRBV12-5
TGCGCCAGCAGCTTGGTCCCCCCACCAGCGGGGACCCCGGACAATGAGCAGTTCTTC,CASSLVPPPAGTPDNEQFF,.,TRBD2,TRBJ2-1,TRBV5-1
TGTGCCAGCAGCGTAGCTACGGATGAAAAACTGTTTTTT,CASSVATDEKLFF,many,.,TRBJ1-4,TRBV9
TGTGCCAGCACCCAACCGGGCCGATCGGACACTGAAGCTTTCTTT,CASTQPGRSDTEAFF,many,.,TRBJ1-1,TRBV7-9
TGTGCCAGTAGTGCACCCCCACAGGGCCACTACAATGAGCAGTTCTTC,CASSAPPQGHYNEQFF,many,.,TRBJ2-1,TRBV19